A selection of T cell receptor beta chains follows, all from one sample in a study of blood T cells in healthy people across ages. Each CDR3 protein gets one entry after TCRdb re-called the 5' RACE reads with MiXCR. Seen here are 700,000 to 850,000 distinct CDR3 sequences, about 53% observed once, and the top ten hold about 38%. Sequencing input: blood. The source is a man at least 80 years old in good health. Both conserved end residues are part of each CDR3. Fields, in order: clone size, D gene, J gene, CDR3 length, V gene, CDR3 DNA, CDR3 protein. The D gene is left open where the match is weak. Some rows have no size entry. The others give once, few or many, or a class for an expanded clone.

- - TRBJ1-2 15 TRBV6-5 TGTGCCAGCAGTTACTCCGGCGGGGGTGACTATGGCTACACCTTC CASSYSGGGDYGYTF
- TRBD1 TRBJ2-7 17 TRBV5-6 TGTGCCAGCCCTGATTTTGCCCCGACAGGGAATTTCTACGAGCAGTACTTC CASPDFAPTGNFYEQYF
- TRBD2 TRBJ2-7 13 TRBV5-1 TGCGCCAGCAGCTTGGGGGAGGGGTACGAGCAGTACTTC CASSLGEGYEQYF
few TRBD2 TRBJ2-4 13 TRBV2 TGTGCCAGCAGTGCCGGGAGGGCAGACATTCAGTACTTC CASSAGRADIQYF
- - TRBJ2-7 13 TRBV29-1 TGCAGCTTCCACAGGGAAACTTACAATGAGCAGTACTTC CSFHRETYNEQYF
- - TRBJ2-7 14 TRBV29-1 TGCAGCGTCAGTACAGGGTCCCCCCCCTACGAGCAGTACTTC CSVSTGSPPYEQYF
- - TRBJ2-3 13 TRBV29-1 TGCAGCGTTTTTACCACCGGGGCAGATACGCAGTATTTT CSVFTTGADTQYF
- TRBD1 TRBJ2-2 15 TRBV7-2 TGTGCCAGCAGCTTAGTGACAGGGCGCACCGGGGAGCTGTTTTTT CASSLVTGRTGELFF
- - TRBJ2-3 14 TRBV5-1 TGCGCCAGCAGCTCCCCCGATGGGACAGATACGCAGTATTTT CASSSPDGTDTQYF
- - TRBJ1-2 19 TRBV16 TGTGCCAGCAGCCAACTCCGACAAGGGTCGGCTTCGTGGACAGAGGGCTACACCTTC CASSQLRQGSASWTEGYTF
- TRBD1 TRBJ1-2 13 TRBV18 TGTGCCAGCTCACCGACAGGGTGGAATGGCTACACCTTC CASSPTGWNGYTF
- - TRBJ1-1 14 TRBV18 TGTGCCAGCTCACCAGACAGGAGGTCCACTGAAGCTTTCTTT CASSPDRRSTEAFF
- - TRBJ2-7 13 TRBV20-1 TGCAGTGCTTTTGTTCTGGGACCCCACGAGCAGTACTTC CSAFVLGPHEQYF
- TRBD1 TRBJ1-1 14 TRBV5-1 TGCGCCAGCAGCGTAGACAGGGGGCACACTGAAGCTTTCTTT CASSVDRGHTEAFF
- TRBD2 TRBJ2-3 15 TRBV9 TGTGCCAGCAACGTAGAAGCGGGAGGGCCTGATACGCAGTATTTT CASNVEAGGPDTQYF
- TRBD1 TRBJ1-5 15 TRBV10-3 TGTGCCATCAGAGGAGGACAGGGTTCCGGTCAGCCCCAGCATTTT CAIRGGQGSGQPQHF
- - TRBJ1-5 13 TRBV5-1 TGCGCCAGCATCCCGCCTCCGGAGGCAGCCCAGCATTTT CASIPPPEAAQHF
- TRBD2 TRBJ2-3 15 TRBV15 TGTGCCACCAGCGAACTAGCGGGAGACCCAGATACGCAGTATTTT CATSELAGDPDTQYF
few TRBD2 TRBJ2-5 17 TRBV5-1 TGCGCCAGCAGCTTGGTCCCCCCTGGGGCGGGAGAAGAGACCCAGTACTTC CASSLVPPGAGEETQYF
once - TRBJ1-3 12 TRBV29-1 TGCAGCGGGGGCGAGAATAGAAACACCATATATTTT CSGGENRNTIYF
few - TRBJ2-2 15 TRBV7-9 TGTGCCAGCAGCTTAGGAGGGAGGATCACCGGGGAGCTGTTTTTT CASSLGGRITGELFF
- TRBD2 TRBJ2-7 15 TRBV2 TGTGCCAGCAGAGGAGGACTAGCGGTTAGCTACGAGCAGTACTTC CASRGGLAVSYEQYF
- TRBD1 TRBJ2-7 16 TRBV6-5 TGTGCCAGCAGTTACTTCGGGACAGGAGACGTATACGAGCAGTACTTC CASSYFGTGDVYEQYF
- TRBD1 TRBJ2-7 15 TRBV5-1 TGCGCCAGCAGCTTGGGGACAGGGGGGTCTGGGGAGCAGTACTTC CASSLGTGGSGEQYF
- TRBD1 TRBJ2-5 12 TRBV20-1 TGCAGTGCTAGGGGACAGATAGGGACCCAGTACTTC CSARGQIGTQYF
- - TRBJ2-7 15 TRBV9 TGTGCCAGCAGCGTAGCGGGGGACCAGCCCTACGAGCAGTACTTC CASSVAGDQPYEQYF
- TRBD1 TRBJ2-3 16 TRBV5-4 TGTGCCAGCGGCTTAATAACCGGGACAGGTGACAGAGACGCGTATTTT CASGLITGTGDRDAYF
many TRBD2 TRBJ2-7 15 TRBV7-9 TGTGCCAGCAGCCCACGGACTAGCGGGATGGCGGAGCAGTACTTC CASSPRTSGMAEQYF
- - TRBJ2-1 13 TRBV7-9 TGTGCCAGCAGTTCTGGGGCGTCCCATGAGCAGTTCTTC CASSSGASHEQFF
- TRBD1 TRBJ1-4 13 TRBV29-1 TGCAGCGTTGGTGCAGGGGGAAGCGAAAAACTGTTTTTT CSVGAGGSEKLFF
few - TRBJ2-5 13 TRBV9 TGTGCCAGCAGCGTAGAAGGGATGGAGACCCAGTACTTC CASSVEGMETQYF
few TRBD2 TRBJ2-7 16 TRBV20-1 TGCAGTGCTAGAGTAACTGGACTAGCGCTCTATTCCGAGCAGTACTTC CSARVTGLALYSEQYF
- TRBD2 TRBJ2-5 15 TRBV4-1 TGCGCCAGCAGCCAAGATTGGACTAGCTGGGAGACCCAGTACTTC CASSQDWTSWETQYF
- - TRBJ1-2 13 TRBV12-3/TRBV12-4 TGTGCCAGCAGTGACCGACCAAACTATGGCTACACCTTC CASSDRPNYGYTF
few - TRBJ2-7 14 TRBV5-1 TGCGCCAGCAGCTCTCGGGGGAAATTCTACGAGCAGTACTTC CASSSRGKFYEQYF
- TRBD1 TRBJ2-7 13 TRBV20-1 TGCAGTGCTGGACAGGTGATCGCCTACGAGCAGTACTTC CSAGQVIAYEQYF
- - TRBJ2-7 15 TRBV7-9 TGTGCCAGCACCTCTCTGGGGGCTTTTAACAATGAGCAGTACTTC CASTSLGAFNNEQYF
- - TRBJ2-7 13 TRBV27 TGTGCCAGCAGTGGGAACCAAAAGAACGAGCAGTACTTC CASSGNQKNEQYF
- - TRBJ1-1 12 TRBV30 TGTGCCTGGAGTGTAGGGGGGGCCCAAGCTTTCTTT CAWSVGGAQAFF
- - TRBJ1-2 12 TRBV29-1 TGCAGCGCTCAGGACAATAACTATGGCTACACCTTC CSAQDNNYGYTF
- TRBD1 TRBJ1-2 15 TRBV28 TGTGCCAGCAGTTTGACAGGGGGCCAGTTCTATGGCTACACCTTC CASSLTGGQFYGYTF
- TRBD2 TRBJ2-1 17 TRBV20-1 TGCAGTGCTACCCGGACTAGCGGGAAAGGGGCCCTCAATGAGCAGTTCTTC CSATRTSGKGALNEQFF
- - TRBJ1-2 17 TRBV4-2 TGTGCCAGCAGCCAAGATCTCTATGCCCCTCAGGGTGTAGGCTACACCTTC CASSQDLYAPQGVGYTF
- - TRBJ2-5 15 TRBV27 TGTGCCAGCAGTCTCCGGGACGGGGGACAAGAGACCCAGTACTTC CASSLRDGGQETQYF
few - TRBJ1-2 18 TRBV4-1 TGCGCCAGCAGCGCAAGATGGGACAATCCGGTGGCCAACTATGGCTACACCTTC CASSARWDNPVANYGYTF
- - TRBJ2-4 14 TRBV10-3 TGTGCCATCAGTGAGTCGATCCCCAATAACATTCAGTACTTC CAISESIPNNIQYF
- - TRBJ2-6 15 TRBV5-1 TGCGCCAGCAGCTTGACCCACTTCGGGGCCAACGTCCTGACTTTC CASSLTHFGANVLTF
few TRBD2 TRBJ2-5 19 TRBV20-1 TGCAGTGCTAGATCATTGACTAGCGGGATCCCCGGGTCACACAATGAGCAGTACTTC CSARSLTSGIPGSHNEQYF
- - TRBJ2-5 11 TRBV12-3/TRBV12-4 TGTGCCAGCAGTAAACGGGAGACCCAGTACTTC CASSKRETQYF
- - TRBJ2-7 13 TRBV2 TGTGCCAGCAGTGCAGAAAGAGCCTACGAGCAGTACTTC CASSAERAYEQYF
once - TRBJ2-7 16 TRBV18 TGTACCAGCTCACCACTTTCACGGGGGGCGACCCACGAGCAGTACTTC CTSSPLSRGATHEQYF
- - TRBJ1-4 14 TRBV28 TGTGCCAGCCGGGGGGGGCTGCGGGGGGAAAAACTGTTTTTT CASRGGLRGEKLFF
- TRBD1 TRBJ2-1 17 TRBV6-1 TGTGCCAGCAGTCCCGACAGGGGACAGGGGATATTCAATGAGCAGTTCTTC CASSPDRGQGIFNEQFF